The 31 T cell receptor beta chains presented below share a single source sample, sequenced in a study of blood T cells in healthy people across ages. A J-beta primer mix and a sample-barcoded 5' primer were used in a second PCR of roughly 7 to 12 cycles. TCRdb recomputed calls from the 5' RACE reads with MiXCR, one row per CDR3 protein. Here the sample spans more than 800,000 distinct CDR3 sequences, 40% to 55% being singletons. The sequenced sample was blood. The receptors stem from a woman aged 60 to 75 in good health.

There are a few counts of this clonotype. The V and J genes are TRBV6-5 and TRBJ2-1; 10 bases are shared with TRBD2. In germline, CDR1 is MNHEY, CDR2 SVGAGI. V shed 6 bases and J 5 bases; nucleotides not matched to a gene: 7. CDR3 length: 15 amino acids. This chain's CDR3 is CASSPKREGHNEQFF. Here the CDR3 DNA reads TGTGCCAGCAGCCCCAAGCGGGAGGGTCACAATGAGCAGTTCTTC.

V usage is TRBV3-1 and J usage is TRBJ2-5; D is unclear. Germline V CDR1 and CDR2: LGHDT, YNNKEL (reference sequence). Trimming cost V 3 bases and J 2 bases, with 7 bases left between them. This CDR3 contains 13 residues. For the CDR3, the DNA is TGTGCCAGCAGCCATTGGCAGCAAGAGACCCAGTACTTC. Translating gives CASSHWQQETQYF.

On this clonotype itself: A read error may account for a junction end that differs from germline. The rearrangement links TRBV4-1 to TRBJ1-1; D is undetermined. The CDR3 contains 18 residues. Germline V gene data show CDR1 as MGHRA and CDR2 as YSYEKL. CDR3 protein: CASSQDSDGSRPNTETFF. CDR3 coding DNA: TGCGCCAGCAGCCAAGATTCGGACGGATCCCGACCGAACACTGAAACTTTCTTT.

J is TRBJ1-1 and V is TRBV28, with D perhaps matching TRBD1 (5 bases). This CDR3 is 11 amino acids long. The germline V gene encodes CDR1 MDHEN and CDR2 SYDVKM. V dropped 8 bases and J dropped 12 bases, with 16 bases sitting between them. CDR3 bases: TGTGCCAGCTCTATGAGCAGGGCAACTTTCTTT. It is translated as CASSMSRATFF.

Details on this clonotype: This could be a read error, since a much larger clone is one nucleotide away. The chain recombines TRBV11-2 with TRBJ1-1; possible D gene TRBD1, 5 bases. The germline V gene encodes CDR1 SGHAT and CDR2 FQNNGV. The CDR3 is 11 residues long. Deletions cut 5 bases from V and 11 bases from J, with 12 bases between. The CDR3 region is CASSQGAGAFF. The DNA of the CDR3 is TGTGCCAGCAGCCAAGGGGCCGGGGCTTTCTTT.

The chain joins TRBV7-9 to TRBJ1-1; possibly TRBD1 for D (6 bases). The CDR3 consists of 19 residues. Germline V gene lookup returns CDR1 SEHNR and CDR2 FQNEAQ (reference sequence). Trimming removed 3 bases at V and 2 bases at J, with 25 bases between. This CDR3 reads CASSFPETGQGGGNTEAFF. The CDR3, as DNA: TGTGCCAGCAGCTTTCCGGAGACGGGACAAGGGGGGGGTAACACTGAAGCTTTCTTT.

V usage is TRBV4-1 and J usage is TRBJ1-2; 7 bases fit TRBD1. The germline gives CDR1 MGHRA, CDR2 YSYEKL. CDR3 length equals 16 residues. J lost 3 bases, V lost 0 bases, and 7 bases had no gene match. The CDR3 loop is CASSQEGGGRDYGYTF. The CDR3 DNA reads TGCGCCAGCAGCCAAGAGGGAGGGGGCAGGGACTATGGCTACACCTTC.

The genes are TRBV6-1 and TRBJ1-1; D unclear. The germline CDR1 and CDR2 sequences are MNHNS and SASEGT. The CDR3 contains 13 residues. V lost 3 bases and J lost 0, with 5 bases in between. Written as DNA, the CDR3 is TGTGCCAGCAGTGACGGGCTGAACACTGAAGCTTTCTTT. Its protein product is CASSDGLNTEAFF.

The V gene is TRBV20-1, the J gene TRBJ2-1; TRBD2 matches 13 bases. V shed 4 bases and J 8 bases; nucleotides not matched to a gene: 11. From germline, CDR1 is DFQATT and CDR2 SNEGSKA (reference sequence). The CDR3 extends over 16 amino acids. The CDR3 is CSAIGGGLAGRDEQFF. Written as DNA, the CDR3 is TGCAGTGCTATTGGCGGGGGACTAGCGGGACGGGATGAGCAGTTCTTC.

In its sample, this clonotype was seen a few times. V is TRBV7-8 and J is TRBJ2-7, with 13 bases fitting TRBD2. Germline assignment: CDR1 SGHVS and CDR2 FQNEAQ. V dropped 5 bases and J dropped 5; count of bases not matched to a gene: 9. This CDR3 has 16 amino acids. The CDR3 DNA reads TGTGCCAGCAGCCGGACTAGCGGGAGAGGGTCCCACGAGCAGTACTTC. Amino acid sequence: CASSRTSGRGSHEQYF.

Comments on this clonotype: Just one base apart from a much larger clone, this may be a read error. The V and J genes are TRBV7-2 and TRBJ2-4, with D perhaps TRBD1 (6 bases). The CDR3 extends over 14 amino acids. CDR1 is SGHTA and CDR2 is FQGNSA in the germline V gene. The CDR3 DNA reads TGTGCCTGCAGCTTACAGGGATCCAAAAACATTCAGTACTTC. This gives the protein CACSLQGSKNIQYF.

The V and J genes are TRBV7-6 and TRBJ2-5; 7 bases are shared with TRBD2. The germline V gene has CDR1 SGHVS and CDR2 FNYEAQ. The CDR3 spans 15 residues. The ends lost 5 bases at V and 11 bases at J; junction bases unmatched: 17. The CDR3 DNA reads TGTGCCAGCAGCCCATATGTGGGCGGGAGCGATGAGCAGTACTTC. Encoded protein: CASSPYVGGSDEQYF.

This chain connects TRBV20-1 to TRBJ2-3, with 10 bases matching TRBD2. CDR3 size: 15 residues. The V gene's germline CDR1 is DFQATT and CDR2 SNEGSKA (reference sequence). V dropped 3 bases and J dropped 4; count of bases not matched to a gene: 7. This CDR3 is CSARKAGGTSDTQYF. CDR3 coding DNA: TGCAGTGCTAGGAAAGCGGGAGGGACTTCAGATACGCAGTATTTT.

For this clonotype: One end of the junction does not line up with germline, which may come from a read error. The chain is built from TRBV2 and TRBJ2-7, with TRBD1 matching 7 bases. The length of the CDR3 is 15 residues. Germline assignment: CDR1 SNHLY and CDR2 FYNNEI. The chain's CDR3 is CASSAQDRVRGEQNF. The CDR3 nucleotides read TGTGCCAGCAGTGCCCAAGACAGGGTCCGGGGCGAGCAGAACTTC.

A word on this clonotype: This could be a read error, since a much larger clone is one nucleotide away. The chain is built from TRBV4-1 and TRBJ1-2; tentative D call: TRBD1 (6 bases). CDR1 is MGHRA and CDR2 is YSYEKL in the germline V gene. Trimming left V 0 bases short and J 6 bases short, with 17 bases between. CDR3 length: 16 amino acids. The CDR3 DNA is TGCGCCAGCAGCCAAGATCTTAGGGCCAGGGGAAATGGCTACACCTTC. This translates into CASSQDLRARGNGYTF.

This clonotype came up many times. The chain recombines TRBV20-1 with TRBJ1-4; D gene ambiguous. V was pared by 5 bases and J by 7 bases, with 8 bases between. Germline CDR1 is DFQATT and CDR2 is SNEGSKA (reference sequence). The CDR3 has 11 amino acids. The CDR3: CSAEAGEKLFF. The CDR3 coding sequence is TGCAGTGCTGAGGCTGGTGAAAAACTGTTTTTT.

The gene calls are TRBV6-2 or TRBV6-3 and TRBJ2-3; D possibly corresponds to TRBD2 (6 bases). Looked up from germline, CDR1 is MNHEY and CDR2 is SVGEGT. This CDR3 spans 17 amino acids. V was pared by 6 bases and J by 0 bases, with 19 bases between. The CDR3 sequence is CASSLSDGGFSTDTQYF. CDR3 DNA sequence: TGTGCCAGCAGCCTGAGTGATGGGGGGTTTAGCACAGATACGCAGTATTTT.

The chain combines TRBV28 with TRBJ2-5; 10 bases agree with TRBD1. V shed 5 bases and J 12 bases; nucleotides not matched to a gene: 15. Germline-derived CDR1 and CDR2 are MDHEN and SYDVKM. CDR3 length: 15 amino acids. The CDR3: CASSITGTGVGEEYF. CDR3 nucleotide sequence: TGTGCCAGCAGTATAACCGGGACAGGGGTCGGAGAGGAGTACTTC.

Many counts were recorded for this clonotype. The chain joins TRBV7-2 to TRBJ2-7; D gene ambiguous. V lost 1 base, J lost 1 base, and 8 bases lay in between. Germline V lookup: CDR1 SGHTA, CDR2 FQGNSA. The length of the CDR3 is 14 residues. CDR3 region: CASSLVPLSYEQYF. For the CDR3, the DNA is TGTGCCAGCAGCTTAGTCCCGTTATCCTACGAGCAGTACTTC.

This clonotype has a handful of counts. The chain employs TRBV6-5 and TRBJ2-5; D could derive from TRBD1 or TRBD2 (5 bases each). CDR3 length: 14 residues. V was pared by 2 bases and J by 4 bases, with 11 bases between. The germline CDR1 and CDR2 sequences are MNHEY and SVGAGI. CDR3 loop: CASSYRGPPETQYF. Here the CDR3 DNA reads TGTGCCAGCAGTTACAGGGGACCCCCAGAGACCCAGTACTTC.

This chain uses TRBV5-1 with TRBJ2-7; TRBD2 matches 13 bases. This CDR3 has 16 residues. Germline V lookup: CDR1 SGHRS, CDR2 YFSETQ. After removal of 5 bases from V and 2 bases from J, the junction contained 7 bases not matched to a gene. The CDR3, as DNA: TGCGCCAGCAGACCACTAGCGGGAGGGCCCGCCTACGAGCAGTACTTC. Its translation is CASRPLAGGPAYEQYF.

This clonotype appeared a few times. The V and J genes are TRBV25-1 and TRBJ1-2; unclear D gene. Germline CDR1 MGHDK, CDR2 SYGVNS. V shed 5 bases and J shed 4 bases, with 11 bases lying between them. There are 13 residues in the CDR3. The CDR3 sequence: CASSRPGIYGYTF. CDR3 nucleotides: TGTGCCAGCAGTCGTCCGGGCATCTATGGCTACACCTTC.

CDR3 residues: CASSQVLGTPYEQYF. CDR3 sequence (DNA): TGTGCCAGCAGCCAAGTTTTAGGAACCCCCTACGAGCAGTACTTC. V gene TRBV3-1 combines with J gene TRBJ2-7; D is undetermined. Germline lookup yields CDR1 LGHDT and CDR2 YNNKEL (reference sequence). CDR3 size: 15 residues. V lost 1 base, J lost 2 bases, and 12 bases lay in between.

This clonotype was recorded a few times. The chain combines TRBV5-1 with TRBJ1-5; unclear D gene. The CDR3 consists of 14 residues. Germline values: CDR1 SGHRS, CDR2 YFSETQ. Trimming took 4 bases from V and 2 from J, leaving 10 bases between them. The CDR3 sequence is CASSVDGGNQPQHF. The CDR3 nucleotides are TGCGCCAGCAGCGTGGACGGAGGCAATCAGCCCCAGCATTTT. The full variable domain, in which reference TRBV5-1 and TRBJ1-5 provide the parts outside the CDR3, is KAGVTQTPRYLIKTRGQQVTLSCSPISGHRSVSWYQQTPGQGLQFLFEYFSETQRNKGNFPGRFSGRQFSNSRSEMNVSTLELGDSALYLCASSVDGGNQPQHFGDGTRLSIL.

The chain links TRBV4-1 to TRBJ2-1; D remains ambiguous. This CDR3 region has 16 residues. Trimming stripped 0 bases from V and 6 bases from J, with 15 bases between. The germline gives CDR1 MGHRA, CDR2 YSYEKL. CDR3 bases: TGCGCCAGCAGCCAAGATCGAGACGCAGCCACCAATGAGCAGTTCTTC. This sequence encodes CASSQDRDAATNEQFF.

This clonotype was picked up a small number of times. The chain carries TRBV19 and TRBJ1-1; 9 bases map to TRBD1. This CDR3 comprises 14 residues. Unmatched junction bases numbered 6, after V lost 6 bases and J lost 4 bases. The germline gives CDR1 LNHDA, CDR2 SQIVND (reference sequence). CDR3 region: CASSNTGGSTEAFF. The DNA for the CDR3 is TGTGCCAGTAGCAACACAGGGGGCAGCACTGAAGCTTTCTTT.

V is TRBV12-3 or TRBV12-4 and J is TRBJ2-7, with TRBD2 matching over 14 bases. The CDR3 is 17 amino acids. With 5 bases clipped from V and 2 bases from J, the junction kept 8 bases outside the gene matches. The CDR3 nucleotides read TGTGCCAGCAGTCAAGGGACTAGCGGGAGAGCTGCCTACGAGCAGTACTTC. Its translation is CASSQGTSGRAAYEQYF.

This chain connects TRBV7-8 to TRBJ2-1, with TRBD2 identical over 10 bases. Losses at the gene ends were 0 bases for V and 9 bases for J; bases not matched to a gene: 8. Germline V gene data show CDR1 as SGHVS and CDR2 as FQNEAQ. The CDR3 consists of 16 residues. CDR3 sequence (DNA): TGTGCCAGCAGCTTAGCCCCGCCTAGCGGGAGTTTTGAGCAGTTCTTC. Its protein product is CASSLAPPSGSFEQFF.

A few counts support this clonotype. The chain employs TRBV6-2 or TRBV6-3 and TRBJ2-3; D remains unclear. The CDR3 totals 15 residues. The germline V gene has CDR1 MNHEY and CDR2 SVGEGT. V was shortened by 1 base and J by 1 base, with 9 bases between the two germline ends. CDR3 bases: TGTGCCAGCAGTTACTTTGTCTTCGGCACAGATACGCAGTATTTT. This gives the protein CASSYFVFGTDTQYF.

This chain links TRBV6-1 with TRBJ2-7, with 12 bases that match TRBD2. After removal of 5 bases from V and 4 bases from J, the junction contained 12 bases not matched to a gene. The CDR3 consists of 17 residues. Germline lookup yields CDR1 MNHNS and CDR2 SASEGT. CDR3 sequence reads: CASSRRQGTSGPYEQYF. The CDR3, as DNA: TGTGCCAGCAGTAGGAGGCAGGGGACTAGCGGGCCTTACGAGCAGTACTTC.

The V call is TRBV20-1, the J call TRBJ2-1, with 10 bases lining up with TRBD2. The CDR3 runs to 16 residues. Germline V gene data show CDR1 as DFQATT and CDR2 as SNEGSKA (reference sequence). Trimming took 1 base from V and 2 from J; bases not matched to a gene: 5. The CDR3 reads CSARVLAGDTYNEQFF. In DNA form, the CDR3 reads TGCAGTGCTAGAGTCCTAGCGGGAGATACCTACAATGAGCAGTTCTTC.